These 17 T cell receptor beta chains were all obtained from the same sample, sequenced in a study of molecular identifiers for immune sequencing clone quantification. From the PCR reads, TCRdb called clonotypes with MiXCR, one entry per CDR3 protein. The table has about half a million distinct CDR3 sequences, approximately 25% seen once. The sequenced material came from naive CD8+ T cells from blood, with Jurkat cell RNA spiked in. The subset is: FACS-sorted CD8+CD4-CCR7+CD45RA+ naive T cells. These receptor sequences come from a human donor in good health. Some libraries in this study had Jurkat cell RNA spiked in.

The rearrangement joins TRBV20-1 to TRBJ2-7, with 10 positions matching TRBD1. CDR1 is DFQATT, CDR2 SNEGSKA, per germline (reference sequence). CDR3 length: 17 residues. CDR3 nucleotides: TGCAGCAACCAGCACGAACTCCGGGACAGGGGCGTCTACGAGCAGTACTTC. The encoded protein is CSNQHELRDRGVYEQYF.

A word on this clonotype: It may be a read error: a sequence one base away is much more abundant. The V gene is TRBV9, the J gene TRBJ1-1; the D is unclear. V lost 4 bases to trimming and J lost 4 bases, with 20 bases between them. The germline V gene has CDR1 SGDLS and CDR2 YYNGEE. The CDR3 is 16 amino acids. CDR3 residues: CASSIRPDGFRTEAFF. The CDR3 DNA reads TGTGCCAGCAGCATCAGACCCGACGGCTTCCGCACTGAAGCTTTCTTT. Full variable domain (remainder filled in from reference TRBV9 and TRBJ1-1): DSGVTQTPKHLITATGQRVTLRCSPRSGDLSVYWYQQSLDQGLQFLIQYYNGEERAKGNILERFSAQQFPDLHSELNLSSLELGDSALYFCASSIRPDGFRTEAFFGQGTRLTVV.

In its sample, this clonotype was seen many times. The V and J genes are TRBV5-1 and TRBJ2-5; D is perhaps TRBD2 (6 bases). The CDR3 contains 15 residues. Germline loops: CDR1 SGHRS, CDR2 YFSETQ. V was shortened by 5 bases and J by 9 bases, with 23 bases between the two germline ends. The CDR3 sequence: CASRKTASSGGAQYF. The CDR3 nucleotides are TGCGCCAGCAGAAAGACAGCCAGCTCCGGAGGGGCCCAGTACTTC.

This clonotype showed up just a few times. CDR3 residues: CSASELAGGYEQYF. Here the CDR3 DNA reads TGCAGTGCTAGTGAACTAGCGGGGGGATACGAGCAGTACTTC. The rearrangement links TRBV20-1 to TRBJ2-7; 12 bases line up with TRBD2. The ends lost 3 bases at V and 4 bases at J; junction bases unmatched: 4. Germline CDR1 and CDR2: DFQATT and SNEGSKA (reference sequence). The CDR3 contains 14 residues.

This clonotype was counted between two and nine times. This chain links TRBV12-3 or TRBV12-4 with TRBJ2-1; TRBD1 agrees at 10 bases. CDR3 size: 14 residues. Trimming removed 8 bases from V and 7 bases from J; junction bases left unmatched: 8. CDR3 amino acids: CASGQGVFMNEQFF. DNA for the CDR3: TGTGCCAGCGGACAGGGGGTTTTTATGAATGAGCAGTTCTTC.

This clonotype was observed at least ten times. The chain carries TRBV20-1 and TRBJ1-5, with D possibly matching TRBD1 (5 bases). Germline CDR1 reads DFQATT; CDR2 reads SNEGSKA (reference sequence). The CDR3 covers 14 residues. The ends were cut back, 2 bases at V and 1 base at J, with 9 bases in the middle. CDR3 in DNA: TGCAGTGCTAGAAGCCGACAGAGCAATCAGCCCCAGCATTTT. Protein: CSARSRQSNQPQHF.

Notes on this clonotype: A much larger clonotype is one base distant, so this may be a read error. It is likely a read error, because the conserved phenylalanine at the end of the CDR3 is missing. The CDR3 is CSARNPRDSYNYGYTL. The DNA for the CDR3 is TGCAGTGCTAGAAATCCCCGGGACAGCTATAACTATGGCTACACCCTC. This chain connects TRBV20-1 to TRBJ1-2; TRBD1 aligns across 7 bases. Germline trimming cut 2 bases from V and 1 base from J; bases unmatched to any gene: 10. The CDR3 is made up of 16 amino acids. Per the germline V gene, CDR1 is DFQATT and CDR2 is SNEGSKA (reference sequence).

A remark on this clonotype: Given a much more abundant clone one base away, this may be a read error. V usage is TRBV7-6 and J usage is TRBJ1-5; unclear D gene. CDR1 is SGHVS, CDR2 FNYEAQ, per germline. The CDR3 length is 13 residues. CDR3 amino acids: CAGSLAADQPQHF. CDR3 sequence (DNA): TGTGCCGGCAGCTTAGCGGCAGACCAGCCCCAGCATTTT.

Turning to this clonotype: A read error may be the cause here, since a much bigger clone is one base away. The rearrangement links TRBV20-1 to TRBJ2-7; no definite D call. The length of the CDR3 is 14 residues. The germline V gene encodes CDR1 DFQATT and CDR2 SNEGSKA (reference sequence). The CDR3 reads CSARDLHSSYEQCF. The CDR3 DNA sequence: TGCAGTGCTAGAGATCTGCACAGCTCCTACGAGCAGTGCTTC.

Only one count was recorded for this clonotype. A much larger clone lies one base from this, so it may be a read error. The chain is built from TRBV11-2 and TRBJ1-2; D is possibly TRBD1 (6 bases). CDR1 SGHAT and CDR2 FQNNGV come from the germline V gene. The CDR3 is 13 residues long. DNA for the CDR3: TGTGCCAGCAGCCGTGGACAGCACTATGGCTTCACCTTC. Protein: CASSRGQHYGFTF.

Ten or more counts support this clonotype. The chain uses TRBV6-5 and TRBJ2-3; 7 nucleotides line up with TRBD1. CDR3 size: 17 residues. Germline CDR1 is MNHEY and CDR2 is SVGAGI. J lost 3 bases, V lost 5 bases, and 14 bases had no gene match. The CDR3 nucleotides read TGTGCCAGCAGTCCTCTAAACAGGGGATTAGCGACAGATACGCAGTATTTT. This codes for CASSPLNRGLATDTQYF.

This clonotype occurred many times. The CDR3 DNA reads TGTGCCAGCAGCTTGTGGGACACTGGAAACACCATATATTTT. Its protein is CASSLWDTGNTIYF. The chain has TRBV7-9 and TRBJ1-3; perhaps TRBD1 as D (6 bases). Germline values: CDR1 SEHNR, CDR2 FQNEAQ (reference sequence). V lost 3 bases and J lost 2, with 8 bases in between. This CDR3 spans 14 amino acids.

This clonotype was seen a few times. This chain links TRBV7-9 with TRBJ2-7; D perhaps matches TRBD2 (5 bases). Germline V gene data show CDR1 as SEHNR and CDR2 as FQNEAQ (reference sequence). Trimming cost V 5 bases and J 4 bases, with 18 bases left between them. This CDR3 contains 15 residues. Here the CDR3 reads CASSPSTGVMYEQYF. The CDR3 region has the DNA TGTGCCAGCAGCCCCTCTACCGGGGTAATGTACGAGCAGTACTTC.

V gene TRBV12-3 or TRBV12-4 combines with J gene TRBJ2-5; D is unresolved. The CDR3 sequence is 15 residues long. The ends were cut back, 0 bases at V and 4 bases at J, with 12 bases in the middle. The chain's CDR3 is CASSLAVSSRETQYF. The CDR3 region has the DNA TGTGCCAGCAGTTTAGCTGTCAGTAGTCGAGAGACCCAGTACTTC.

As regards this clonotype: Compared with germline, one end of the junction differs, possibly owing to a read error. CDR3 DNA sequence: TGTGCCAGCGGCCAAGACATTCGGGGAACTGAAGCTTTCTTT. Encoded protein: CASGQDIRGTEAFF. The J gene is TRBJ1-1, the V gene TRBV14; the D is unclear. Germline V lookup: CDR1 SGHDN, CDR2 FVKESK. This CDR3 is built from 14 residues.

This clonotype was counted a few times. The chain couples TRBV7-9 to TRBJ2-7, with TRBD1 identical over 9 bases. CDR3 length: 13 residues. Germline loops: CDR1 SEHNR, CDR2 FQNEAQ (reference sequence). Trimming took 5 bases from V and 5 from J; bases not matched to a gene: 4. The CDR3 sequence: CASSLQGANEQYF. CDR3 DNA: TGTGCCAGCAGCCTACAGGGGGCCAACGAGCAGTACTTC.

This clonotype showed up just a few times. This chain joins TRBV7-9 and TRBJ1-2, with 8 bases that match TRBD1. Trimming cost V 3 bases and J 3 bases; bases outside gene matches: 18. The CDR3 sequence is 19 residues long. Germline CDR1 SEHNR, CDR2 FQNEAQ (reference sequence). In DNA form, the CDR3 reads TGTGCCAGCAGCTTTACGACAGGGGCCGTGCCAGAAAGAGACTATGGCTACACCTTC. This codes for CASSFTTGAVPERDYGYTF. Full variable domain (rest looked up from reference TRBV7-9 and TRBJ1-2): DTGVSQNPRHKITKRGQNVTFRCDPISEHNRLYWYRQTLGQGPEFLTYFQNEAQLEKSRLLSDRFSAERPKGSFSTLEIQRTEQGDSAMYLCASSFTTGAVPERDYGYTFGSGTRLTVV.